What follows describes a single TCR beta chain. What it binds is not known. The data belong to a study of cytomegalovirus exposure and HLA in healthy donors. Study-level background: According to later analysis, the same platform produced the roughly 130 validation and approximately 700 first-cohort repertoires. Study conclusions and caveats: Rare TCR sequences predominated, though certain public TCRs were found in many donors. There were a few CMV-associated chains whose specificity for CMV antigens was confirmed in vitro. The listing of fewer than 200 TCR beta chains classed them as cytomegalovirus-associated.

Germline lookup yields CDR1 SEHNR and CDR2 FQNEAQ (reference sequence). The CDR3 length is 12 residues. Trimming removed 2 bases at V and 3 bases at J, with 5 bases between. The data were produced by immunoSEQ multiplex PCR, yet TCRdb's version contains in-frame clones alone and is incomplete. Counted here are about 66,000 clones, 90% to 97% occurring once; the ten biggest clones make up 0.7% to 0.95%. The sample taken for sequencing was PBMCs. This clonotype was obtained from a young man in good health and CMV-seronegative. This chain connects TRBV7-9 to TRBJ2-7; D is unresolved. The CDR3: CASSLPDYEQYF. CDR3 DNA: TGTGCCAGCAGCTTACCAGACTACGAGCAGTACTTC. Combining the CDR3 with reference TRBV7-9 and TRBJ2-7 gives the whole variable domain DTGVSQNPRHKITKRGQNVTFRCDPISEHNRLYWYRQTLGQGPEFLTYFQNEAQLEKSRLLSDRFSAERPKGSFSTLEIQRTEQGDSAMYLCASSLPDYEQYFGPGTRLTVT.